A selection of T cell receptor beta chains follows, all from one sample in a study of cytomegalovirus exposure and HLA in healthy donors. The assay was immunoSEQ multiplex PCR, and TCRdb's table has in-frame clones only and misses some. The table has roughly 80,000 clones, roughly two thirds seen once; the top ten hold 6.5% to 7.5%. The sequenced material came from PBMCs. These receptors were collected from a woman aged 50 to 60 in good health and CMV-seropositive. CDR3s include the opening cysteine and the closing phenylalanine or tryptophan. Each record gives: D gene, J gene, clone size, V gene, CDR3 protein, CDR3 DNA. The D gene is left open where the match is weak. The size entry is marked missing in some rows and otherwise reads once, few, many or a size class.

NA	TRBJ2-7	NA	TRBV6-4	CASSVRTVLYEQYF	TGTGCCAGCAGTGTGAGGACAGTCCTCTACGAGCAGTACTTC
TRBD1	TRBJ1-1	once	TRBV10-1	CASSEHRGNTEAFF	TGCGCCAGCAGTGAACACAGGGGAAACACTGAAGCTTTCTTT
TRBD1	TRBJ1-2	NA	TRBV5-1	CASGETGVVEAEGYTF	TGCGCCAGCGGCGAGACAGGGGTTGTAGAGGCTGAAGGCTACACCTTC
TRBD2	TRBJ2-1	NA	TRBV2	CASSRKLAGYNEQFF	TGTGCCAGCAGTCGGAAACTAGCGGGCTACAATGAGCAGTTCTTC
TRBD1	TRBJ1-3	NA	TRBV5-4	CASSLETGGNTIYF	TGTGCCAGCAGCTTAGAAACAGGGGGCAACACCATATATTTT
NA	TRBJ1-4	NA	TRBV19	CASSIVLRGDEKLFF	TGTGCCAGTAGTATAGTGCTCCGGGGGGATGAAAAACTGTTTTTT
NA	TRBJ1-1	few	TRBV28	CASRSTSENTEAFF	TGTGCCAGCAGGTCCACCTCAGAGAACACTGAAGCTTTCTTT
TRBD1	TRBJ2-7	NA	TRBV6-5	CASSYSRTGDSYEQYF	TGTGCCAGCAGTTACTCCCGGACAGGAGACTCCTACGAGCAGTACTTC
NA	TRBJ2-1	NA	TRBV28	CASSPGSGYNEQFF	TGTGCCAGCAGCCCCGGTAGCGGCTACAATGAGCAGTTCTTC
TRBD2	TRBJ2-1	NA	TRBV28	CASTLPLAGKDNEQFF	TGTGCCAGCACCCTGCCTCTAGCGGGGAAGGACAATGAGCAGTTCTTC
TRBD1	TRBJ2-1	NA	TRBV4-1	CASSVRDSDYNEQFF	TGCGCCAGCAGCGTCCGGGACAGCGACTACAATGAGCAGTTCTTC
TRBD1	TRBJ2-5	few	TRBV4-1	CASSLRQGTQETQYF	TGCGCCAGCAGCCTACGACAGGGGACCCAAGAGACCCAGTACTTC
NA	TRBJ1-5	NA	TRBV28	CASTLGWAGADMSNQPQHF	TGTGCCAGCACCCTCGGGTGGGCAGGGGCGGATATGAGCAATCAGCCCCAGCATTTT
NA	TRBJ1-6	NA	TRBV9	CASSVGRGSPLHF	TGTGCCAGCAGCGTAGGACGGGGTTCACCCCTCCACTTT
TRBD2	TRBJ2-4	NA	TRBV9	CASSVGGEVRDIQYF	TGTGCCAGCAGCGTTGGGGGGGAAGTTAGGGACATTCAGTACTTC
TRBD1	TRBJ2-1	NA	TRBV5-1	CASSLAFTGVMEQFF	TGCGCCAGCAGCTTGGCTTTTACAGGGGTCATGGAGCAGTTCTTC
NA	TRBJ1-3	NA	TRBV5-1	CASSLDGVSENTIYF	TGCGCCAGCAGCTTGGACGGGGTTTCGGAAAACACCATATATTTT
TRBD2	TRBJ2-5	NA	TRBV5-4	CASSLSSGGQETQYF	TGTGCCAGCAGCTTGTCTAGCGGGGGGCAAGAGACCCAGTACTTC
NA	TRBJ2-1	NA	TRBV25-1	CASNTRARNDSNEQFF	TGTGCCAGCAACACCCGGGCCCGGAACGACAGCAATGAGCAGTTCTTC
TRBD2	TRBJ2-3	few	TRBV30	CAEDAGGLDTQYF	TGTGCTGAAGACGCCGGGGGGTTAGATACGCAGTATTTT
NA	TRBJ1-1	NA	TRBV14	CASSQELGSAGKNTEAFF	TGTGCCAGCAGCCAAGAATTAGGTTCAGCAGGGAAGAACACTGAAGCTTTCTTT
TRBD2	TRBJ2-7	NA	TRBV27	CASSFLTSGGYEQYF	TGTGCCAGCAGTTTTCTTACTAGCGGGGGGTACGAGCAGTACTTC
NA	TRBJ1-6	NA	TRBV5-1	CASRLTDTVNSPLHF	TGCGCCAGCAGGTTGACGGACACTGTTAATTCACCCCTCCACTTT
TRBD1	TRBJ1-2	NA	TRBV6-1	CASSLTPGGDGYTF	TGTGCCAGCAGTTTAACGCCAGGGGGCGATGGCTACACCTTC
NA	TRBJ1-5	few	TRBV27	CASSLSPVPNQPQHF	TGTGCCAGCAGTTTATCCCCGGTGCCTAATCAGCCCCAGCATTTT
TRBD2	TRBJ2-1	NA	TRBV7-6	CASSLVEGAGGLMNEQFF	TGTGCCAGCAGCTTAGTAGAGGGAGCGGGGGGGCTCATGAATGAGCAGTTCTTC
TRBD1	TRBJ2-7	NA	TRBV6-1	CASRVRGGLNEQYF	TGTGCCAGCAGGGTAAGAGGGGGCCTCAACGAGCAGTACTTC
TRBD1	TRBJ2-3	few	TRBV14	CASSPETGEATDTQYF	TGTGCCAGCAGCCCAGAGACAGGGGAGGCGACAGATACGCAGTATTTT
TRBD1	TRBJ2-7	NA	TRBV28	CASIGDRLSEQYF	TGTGCCAGCATAGGGGACAGGCTATCTGAGCAGTACTTC
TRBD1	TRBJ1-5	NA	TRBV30	CAWSVQGAPDQPQHF	TGTGCCTGGAGTGTACAGGGGGCCCCAGATCAGCCCCAGCATTTT
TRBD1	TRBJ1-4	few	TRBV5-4	CASSPDRVEKLFF	TGTGCCAGCAGCCCAGACAGGGTTGAAAAACTGTTTTTT
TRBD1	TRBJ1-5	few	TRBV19	CASGTGGNQPQHF	TGTGCCAGCGGGACAGGTGGGAATCAGCCCCAGCATTTT
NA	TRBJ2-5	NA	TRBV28	CASSLSALGQEQETQYF	TGTGCCAGCAGTCTCTCCGCGCTTGGGCAAGAACAAGAGACCCAGTACTTC
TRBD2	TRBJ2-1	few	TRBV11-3	CASSFDPTSGGRPEQFF	TGTGCCAGCAGCTTCGACCCGACTAGCGGGGGGCGACCGGAGCAGTTCTTC
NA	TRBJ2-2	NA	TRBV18	CASTPVTGNTGELFF	TGTGCCAGCACACCCGTGACGGGGAACACCGGGGAGCTGTTTTTT
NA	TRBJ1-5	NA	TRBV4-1	CASRSRGLGNQPQHF	TGCGCCAGCAGGTCGCGGGGGTTGGGGAATCAGCCCCAGCATTTT
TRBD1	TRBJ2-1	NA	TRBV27	CASSRTDRALFF	TGTGCCAGCAGTAGGACGGACAGGGCTTTATTCTTC
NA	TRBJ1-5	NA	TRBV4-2	CASSQVREGNQPQHF	TGTGCCAGCAGCCAAGTGAGGGAGGGCAATCAGCCCCAGCATTTT
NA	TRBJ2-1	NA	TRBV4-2	CASSQDGGGAHNEQFF	TGTGCCAGCAGCCAAGATGGAGGGGGGGCCCACAATGAGCAGTTCTTC
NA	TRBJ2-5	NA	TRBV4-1	CASSAPGLQETQYF	TGCGCCAGCAGCGCCCCGGGACTTCAAGAGACCCAGTACTTC
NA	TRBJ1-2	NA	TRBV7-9	CASSFSDSNYGYTF	TGTGCCAGCAGCTTTTCGGACAGTAACTATGGCTACACCTTC
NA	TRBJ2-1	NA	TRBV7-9	CASSYRTGGQNEQFF	TGTGCCAGCAGCTACCGCACAGGAGGGCAAAATGAGCAGTTCTTC
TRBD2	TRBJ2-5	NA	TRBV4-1	CASSQEYRPSGDVQETQYF	TGCGCCAGCAGCCAAGAATATAGGCCCAGCGGGGACGTACAAGAGACCCAGTACTTC
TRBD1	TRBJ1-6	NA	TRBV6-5	CASRSETGEPPLHF	TGTGCCAGCCGGAGTGAGACAGGGGAGCCACCCCTCCACTTT
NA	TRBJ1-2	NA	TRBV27	CASSPGGALLGYGYTF	TGTGCCAGCAGCCCGGGAGGGGCCCTCTTAGGCTATGGCTACACCTTC
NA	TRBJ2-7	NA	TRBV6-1	CASSDIPDISYEQYF	TGTGCCAGCAGTGATATCCCCGACATCTCCTACGAGCAGTACTTC
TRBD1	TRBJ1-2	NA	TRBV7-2	CASSLAGDRAYGYTF	TGTGCCAGCAGCTTAGCGGGGGACAGGGCCTATGGCTACACCTTC
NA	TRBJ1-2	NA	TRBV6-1	CASILGEGLYGYTF	TGTGCCAGCATTCTAGGGGAAGGGCTCTATGGCTACACCTTC
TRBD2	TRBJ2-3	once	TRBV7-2	CASSFLGGGGADTQYF	TGTGCCAGCAGCTTTCTTGGCGGGGGTGGGGCAGATACGCAGTATTTT
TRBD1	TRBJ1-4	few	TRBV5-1	CASSTWTGTNEKLFF	TGCGCCAGCAGCACCTGGACAGGAACTAATGAAAAACTGTTTTTT